One and the same sample provided the 3 T cell receptor beta chains below, sequenced in a study of T cell repertoires in ileal Crohn's disease. Sequencing was performed with immunoSEQ multiplex PCR; in TCRdb, only in-frame clones are kept and a portion is missing. The table has about 6,900 clones, around 80% seen once. Sequences were obtained from ileal tissue. The receptor set was obtained from an adult with Crohn's disease.

The chain joins TRBV14 to TRBJ1-4; perhaps TRBD1 as D (6 bases). This CDR3 is built from 15 residues. The germline V gene has CDR1 SGHDN and CDR2 FVKESK. V was pared by 4 bases and J by 8 bases, with 17 bases between. The CDR3 bases are TGTGCCAGCAGCCGTGATCGGGGAGGGGGAGAAAAACTGTTTTTT. It is translated as CASSRDRGGGEKLFF.

This chain links TRBV7-4 with TRBJ2-7; TRBD1 aligns across 7 bases. This CDR3 is 16 amino acids long. The germline gives CDR1 SGHVT, CDR2 SQSDAQ. J was trimmed by 0 bases and V by 5 bases; bases with no gene match: 10. CDR3 sequence reads: CASSSYGQATSYEQYF. The CDR3 DNA sequence: TGTGCCAGCAGCAGTTACGGACAGGCAACCTCCTACGAGCAGTACTTC.

The chain combines TRBV7-9 with TRBJ2-7, with D perhaps matching TRBD2 (6 bases). The CDR3 runs to 14 residues. Deletions cut 4 bases from V and 0 bases from J, with 10 bases between. Germline CDR1 SEHNR, CDR2 FQNEAQ (reference sequence). Here the CDR3 DNA reads TGTGCCAGCAGCTCGGACTATACCTCCTACGAGCAGTACTTC. It codes for CASSSDYTSYEQYF.